This T cell receptor (beta chain) was retrieved from a study of blood T cell repertoires in COVID-19. Study information: The study drew acute and convalescent COVID-19 samples from the United States, Italy and Spain. The analysed material was cDNA or gDNA that came from T cells, B-cell-depleted T cells, or PBMCs.

In the original workflow: Amplification of reference gene primers provided the estimated nucleated cell counts. The table came from immunoSEQ multiplex PCR; TCRdb's copy has only in-frame clones and leaves some out. V, J and clone size are taken as reported in that table, and D and trimming were inferred from the DNA itself. Here the sample spans 100,000 to 150,000 clones, 55% to 75% being singletons. V lost 5 bases and J lost 5, with 7 bases in between. The CDR3 spans 11 residues. The sample comprised peripheral blood. The genes are TRBV12-3 or TRBV12-4 and TRBJ2-7; tentatively, D is TRBD2 (5 bases). The receptor was derived from a woman aged 70-85 years with acute or convalescent COVID-19. CDR3 sequence: CASSKEDEQYF. Here the CDR3 DNA reads TGTGCCAGCAGTAAGGAGGACGAGCAGTACTTC.